Sequencing of this TCR beta chain was carried out in a study of a mutant IDH1 vaccine in newly diagnosed glioma. For the study at large: Averaging roughly 40 years of age, treated patients were roughly 60% male and roughly 40% female.

About this clone: Antigen: not known.

Time point denoted: week 11, during vaccination. All doses held 300 ug of mutant IDH1 20-mer peptide, with topical imiquimod. V was clipped by 4 bases and J by 10 bases; unmatched bases: 11. This CDR3 has 14 amino acids. The germline gives CDR1 MNHEY, CDR2 SVGAGI. TCRdb's table, derived via immunoSEQ multiplex PCR, lists solely in-frame clones and lacks some. The sample includes 55,000 or so clones, 91% of them seen just once. The rearrangement links TRBV6-5 to TRBJ1-1; 8 bases fit TRBD1. Specimen: PBMCs, collected from a glioma patient whose treatment included an IDH1 peptide vaccine. The sequence was collected from a man aged 50 or older with glioma. The CDR3 loop reads CASSLRGQGGVAFF. In DNA, the CDR3 is TGTGCCAGCAGTTTACGAGGACAGGGCGGTGTAGCTTTCTTT.